Each of the 27 T cell receptor beta chains below was sequenced from the same sample in a study of blood T cell repertoires in COVID-19. The data were produced by immunoSEQ multiplex PCR, yet TCRdb's version contains in-frame clones alone and is incomplete. The profile covers 150,000 or so clones, with 77% appearing a single time and roughly 9% taken by the ten largest. Source material: peripheral blood. The origin of the receptors is a woman in her fifties or sixties with active or convalescent COVID-19.

This sequence joins TRBV10-3 and TRBJ1-6; the D is unclear. This CDR3 spans 16 amino acids. CDR1 is ENHRY, CDR2 SYGVKD, per germline. Trimming pared 7 bases from V and 0 bases from J, leaving 13 bases between. DNA for the CDR3: TGTGCCATCAAGGCCCGGGAACGCTCCTATAATTCACCCCTCCACTTT. Protein product: CAIKARERSYNSPLHF.

V and J are TRBV19 and TRBJ1-5; D possibly corresponds to TRBD1 (5 bases). Trimming cost V 11 bases and J 4 bases, with 18 bases left between them. The CDR3 totals 14 residues. Germline CDR1 LNHDA, CDR2 SQIVND (reference sequence). The CDR3: CAGGGVPENQPQHF. As DNA, the CDR3 is TGTGCCGGCGGGGGGGTGCCTGAGAATCAGCCCCAGCATTTT.

This clone was recorded a few times. The chain joins TRBV6-1 to TRBJ2-5, with D possibly being TRBD2 (5 bases). The CDR3 contains 17 residues. Germline V gene lookup returns CDR1 MNHNS and CDR2 SASEGT. V lost 0 bases and J lost 4, with 18 bases in between. CDR3 sequence (DNA): TGTGCCAGCAGTGAAGCGCGCGGACTTATGATGGGAGAGACCCAGTACTTC. Amino acids: CASSEARGLMMGETQYF.

This chain links TRBV4-2 with TRBJ2-3, with D possibly matching TRBD1 (5 bases). Between the trimmed V and J ends, which lost 4 bases and 4 bases, there was a span of 15 bases. The germline V gene has CDR1 LGHNA and CDR2 YNFKEQ. This CDR3 is built from 15 residues. The CDR3 coding sequence is TGTGCCAGCAGCCCACAGGAACGAACGGCAGATACGCAGTATTTT. Amino acids: CASSPQERTADTQYF.

This clone showed up just a few times. This chain uses TRBV21-1 with TRBJ1-1; the table's D gene call, TRBD1, was not cross checked with the DNA. TRBV21-1 is assigned pseudogene status. The CDR3 has 14 amino acids. CDR3 coding DNA: TGTGCCAGCAGCTCACAGGTACGGAGCACTGAAGCTTTCTTT. Translated: CASSSQVRSTEAFF.

The chain links TRBV12-3 or TRBV12-4 to TRBJ1-6; TRBD1 is a possible D gene (5 bases). V lost 6 bases and J lost 10, with 13 bases in between. This CDR3 has 13 amino acids. The CDR3 spells CASSPQTDSPLHF. The CDR3, as DNA: TGTGCCAGCAGCCCCCAGACAGACTCACCCCTCCACTTT.

V gene TRBV6-6 combines with J gene TRBJ2-1; D is ambiguous. CDR1 is MNHNY, CDR2 SVGAGI, per germline (reference sequence). V lost 5 bases and J 0 bases, leaving 14 bases between the germline ends. There are 16 residues in the CDR3. CDR3 in amino acids: CASSHQRSSSYNEQFF. For the CDR3, the DNA is TGTGCCAGCAGTCACCAGCGTTCTTCCTCCTACAATGAGCAGTTCTTC.

V usage is TRBV24-1 and J usage is TRBJ2-1, with TRBD1 matching 9 bases. V dropped 8 bases and J dropped 4; count of bases not matched to a gene: 5. Germline CDR1 reads KGHDR; CDR2 reads SFDVKD. The CDR3 extends over 14 amino acids. The CDR3 spells CATTGTGRYNEQFF. CDR3 DNA sequence: TGTGCCACCACGGGGACAGGGCGTTACAATGAGCAGTTCTTC.

The chain has TRBV4-3 and TRBJ1-1, with D possibly matching TRBD1 (5 bases). V was pared by 1 base and J by 1 base, with 7 bases between. The CDR3 spans 14 residues. Germline V CDR1 and CDR2: LGHNA, YSLEER. The CDR3 DNA sequence: TGCGCCAGCAGCCAAGGGGGGGGGAACACTGAAGCTTTCTTT. Protein product: CASSQGGGNTEAFF.

The chain links TRBV4-3 to TRBJ2-1; no firm D call. Germline CDR1 and CDR2: LGHNA and YSLEER. The CDR3 runs 16 residues. V was trimmed by 0 bases and J by 4 bases, leaving 13 bases between them. The CDR3 here is CASSQEHSFEYNEQFF. CDR3 bases: TGCGCCAGCAGCCAAGAGCACTCCTTTGAGTACAATGAGCAGTTCTTC.

V is TRBV28 and J is TRBJ1-1; D gene unclear. The CDR3 is 15 residues long. Between the trimmed V and J ends, which lost 2 bases and 4 bases, there was a span of 14 bases. The germline V gene encodes CDR1 MDHEN and CDR2 SYDVKM. Here the CDR3 reads CASSLILRGSTEAFF. The CDR3 DNA follows: TGTGCCAGCAGTTTAATTCTCAGAGGGAGCACTGAAGCTTTCTTT.

The chain combines TRBV19 with TRBJ2-3, with a tentative D call TRBD2 (5 bases). The germline gives CDR1 LNHDA, CDR2 SQIVND (reference sequence). The CDR3 has 15 residues. V lost 4 bases and J 6 bases, leaving 17 bases between the germline ends. The CDR3: CASSTLGDRGDTQYF. The CDR3, as DNA: TGTGCCAGTAGTACCCTGGGTGACCGAGGGGATACGCAGTATTTT.

The chain links TRBV3-1 (or the pseudogene TRBV3-2) to TRBJ2-2; the D gene is possibly TRBD2 (5 bases). From germline, CDR1 is LGHDT and CDR2 YNNKEL (reference sequence). The CDR3 is 12 amino acids. V shed 4 bases and J shed 8 bases, with 8 bases lying between them. CDR3 nucleotide sequence: TGTGCCAGCAGCCGCGGGTGGGGGGAGCTGTTTTTT. Its translation is CASSRGWGELFF.

The chain links TRBV19 to TRBJ2-1, with D possibly matching TRBD2 (5 bases). There are 16 residues in the CDR3. Germline lookup yields CDR1 LNHDA and CDR2 SQIVND (reference sequence). V was cut by 0 bases and J by 3 bases, with 12 bases left in between. The CDR3 loop is CASSIDRASSYNEQFF. The CDR3 DNA sequence: TGTGCCAGTAGTATAGATAGGGCTAGCAGCTACAATGAGCAGTTCTTC.

The rearrangement links TRBV30 to TRBJ1-6; D is unclear. CDR1 GTSNPN and CDR2 SVGIG come from the germline V gene (reference sequence). The CDR3 length is 13 residues. Trimming removed 0 bases from V and 6 bases from J, with 6 bases in between. For the CDR3, the DNA is TGTGCCTGGAGTGTGCAGGTTAATTCACCCCTCCACTTT. This codes for CAWSVQVNSPLHF. Combining the CDR3 with reference TRBV30 and TRBJ1-6 gives the whole variable domain SQTIHQWPATLVQPVGSPLSLECTVEGTSNPNLYWYRQAAGRGLQLLFYSVGIGQISSEVPQNLSASRPQDRQFILSSKKLLLSDSGFYLCAWSVQVNSPLHFGNGTRLTVT.

The genes are TRBV5-1 and TRBJ2-7; 8 bases fit TRBD1. The V segment lost 3 bases and the J segment 6 bases; nucleotides outside the gene matches: 2. In germline, CDR1 is SGHRS, CDR2 YFSETQ. The CDR3 contains 12 residues. The CDR3 bases are TGCGCCAGCAGCTCTACAGGGGGCGAGCAGTACTTC. This encodes CASSSTGGEQYF.

This chain uses TRBV29-1 with TRBJ1-2, with a weak D call TRBD1 (6 bases). The CDR3 runs to 13 residues. Germline V gene lookup returns CDR1 SQVTM and CDR2 ANQGSEA. Trimming left V 4 bases short and J 0 bases short, with 9 bases between. Written as DNA, the CDR3 is TGCAGCGTTGTAGGGGGGGCTAACTATGGCTACACCTTC. Amino acids: CSVVGGANYGYTF.

This clone was seen just once. The CDR3 DNA reads TGTGCCAGCAGCCAAGATTTGAGGACTAGCGGATACAATGAGCAGTTCTTC. It translates to CASSQDLRTSGYNEQFF. The chain uses TRBV4-2 and TRBJ2-1; 10 bases map to TRBD2. Germline assignment: CDR1 LGHNA and CDR2 YNFKEQ. The J segment lost 4 bases and the V segment lost 0 bases, leaving 6 bases of the junction unmatched. This CDR3 has 17 residues.

The chain couples TRBV6-5 to TRBJ2-3; 7 nucleotides match TRBD2. The CDR3 is 14 amino acids. The germline CDR1 and CDR2 sequences are MNHEY and SVGAGI. V shed 7 bases, J shed 4 bases, and the junction held 8 bases outside the gene matches. In nucleotides, the CDR3 is TGTGCCAGCAAAGCAGCGGGAATTTCAGATACGCAGTATTTT. This codes for CASKAAGISDTQYF.

The V call is TRBV11-2, the J call TRBJ2-7; 9 nucleotides match TRBD1. Trimming at V came to 4 bases and at J to 5 bases, leaving 6 bases not matched to a gene. CDR1 is SGHAT and CDR2 is FQNNGV in the germline V gene. This CDR3 is 14 amino acids long. Written as DNA, the CDR3 is TGTGCCAGCAGCTCCGGGACAGGGAACGACGAGCAGTACTTC. It is translated as CASSSGTGNDEQYF.

The chain combines TRBV6-5 with TRBJ1-2; possible D gene TRBD1, 6 bases. Trimming left V 6 bases short and J 8 bases short, with 16 bases between. Per the germline V gene, CDR1 is MNHEY and CDR2 is SVGAGI. The length of the CDR3 is 13 residues. The CDR3 bases are TGTGCCAGCAGCCGGGATTACAGGGCGGGCTACACCTTC. It encodes CASSRDYRAGYTF.

The rearrangement joins TRBV6-2 or TRBV6-3 to TRBJ2-2; 9 nucleotides agree with TRBD2. Trimming removed 6 bases from V and 4 bases from J; junction bases left unmatched: 6. The CDR3 covers 15 residues. Germline-derived CDR1 and CDR2 are MNHEY and SVGEGT. The CDR3 here is CASSKKLAGTGELFF. The CDR3 region has the DNA TGTGCCAGCAGCAAGAAACTAGCGGGCACCGGGGAGCTGTTTTTT.

The CDR3 nucleotides are TGTGCCTGGAGTGTGGGCAGGGGCTTATACGAGCAGTACTTC. This codes for CAWSVGRGLYEQYF. The rearrangement uses TRBV30 and TRBJ2-7, with D perhaps matching TRBD1 (6 bases). V lost 0 bases and J 4 bases, leaving 13 bases between the germline ends. Germline CDR1 reads GTSNPN; CDR2 reads SVGIG (reference sequence). The CDR3 is made up of 14 amino acids.

The chain is built from TRBV6-2 or TRBV6-3 and TRBJ1-5; D remains ambiguous. Trimming left V 5 bases short and J 7 bases short, with 9 bases between. Germline lookup yields CDR1 MNHEY and CDR2 SVGEGT. There are 12 residues in the CDR3. CDR3 region: CASSTDIQPQHF. The CDR3 DNA follows: TGTGCCAGCAGTACCGACATCCAGCCCCAGCATTTT.

The chain carries TRBV3-1 (or the pseudogene TRBV3-2) and TRBJ2-3, with D uncertain. The germline V and J ends were trimmed by 0 bases and 2 bases, with 9 bases remaining between them. Germline V gene sequence: CDR1 LGHDT, CDR2 YNNKEL (reference sequence). CDR3 size: 15 residues. The CDR3 DNA reads as TGTGCCAGCAGCCAAGAGTGGGTAGCCACAGATACGCAGTATTTT. It translates to CASSQEWVATDTQYF.

This clone was observed a single time. This sequence joins TRBV15 and TRBJ1-3, with 10 nucleotides matching TRBD1. The V segment lost 4 bases and the J segment 4 bases; nucleotides outside the gene matches: 7. The CDR3 spans 16 residues. Germline CDR1 and CDR2: LNHNV and YYDKDF (reference sequence). In DNA form, the CDR3 reads TGTGCCACCAGCAAGGCGGGACAGGGGAGAGGAAACACCATATATTTT. Protein: CATSKAGQGRGNTIYF.

This chain uses TRBV28 with TRBJ1-5; the D is unclear. V lost 4 bases, J lost 0 bases, and 7 bases lay in between. The germline CDR1 and CDR2 sequences are MDHEN and SYDVKM. The CDR3 spans 14 residues. The CDR3 DNA is TGTGCCAGCAGTTCCCACAGTAGCAATCAGCCCCAGCATTTT. It translates to CASSSHSSNQPQHF.